This TCR beta chain is from a study of early T cells in non-severe SARS-CoV-2 infection. Study-level information: Unpaired chains resulted from sequencing bulk RNA of unsorted whole blood.

Individual cDNA molecules carried attached unique molecular identifiers. TCRdb analysed the 5' RACE reads with MiXCR anew, one entry per CDR3 protein. Of around 80,000 distinct CDR3 sequences in the sample, less than 15% were seen once. Looked up from germline, CDR1 is MNHEY and CDR2 is SMNVEV (reference sequence). V was clipped by 9 bases and J by 2 bases, with 11 bases between them. The CDR3 is made up of 13 amino acids. The chain carries TRBV27 and TRBJ1-5; no definite D call. The receptor comes from an adult who was a healthcare worker with PCR-confirmed SARS-CoV-2 infection or an uninfected control (not recorded which). The sequencing sample was made of whole blood. The CDR3: CASQPGGNQPQHF. The CDR3 DNA is TGTGCCAGTCAGCCCGGGGGCAATCAGCCCCAGCATTTT.